This TCR beta chain was captured in a study of CD8 T cells in ankylosing spondylitis. Study-wide findings and caveats: A motif of 7 or 8 highly homologous TCR beta variants was seen as apparently characteristic of ankylosing spondylitis blood.

Losses at the gene ends were 4 bases for V and 3 bases for J; bases not matched to a gene: 3. This CDR3 is built from 14 residues. Looked up from germline, CDR1 is SGHNT and CDR2 is YYREEE (reference sequence). This clonotype came up many times. Its antigen is not identified. Each CDR3 protein gets one entry after TCRdb re-called the 5' RACE reads with MiXCR. The table lists some 140,000 distinct CDR3 sequences, approximately 7.4% of them singletons. This TCR was sampled from a female donor with ankylosing spondylitis or in good health (not recorded which). Sequencing was done on a sample of blood, either unsorted or a sorted T cell fraction (not recorded which). The J gene is TRBJ2-5, the V gene TRBV5-4, with 10 bases matching TRBD2. Here the CDR3 DNA reads TGTGCCAGCAGCCCTGGGACTAGCGAAGAGACCCAGTACTTC. This translates into CASSPGTSEETQYF.